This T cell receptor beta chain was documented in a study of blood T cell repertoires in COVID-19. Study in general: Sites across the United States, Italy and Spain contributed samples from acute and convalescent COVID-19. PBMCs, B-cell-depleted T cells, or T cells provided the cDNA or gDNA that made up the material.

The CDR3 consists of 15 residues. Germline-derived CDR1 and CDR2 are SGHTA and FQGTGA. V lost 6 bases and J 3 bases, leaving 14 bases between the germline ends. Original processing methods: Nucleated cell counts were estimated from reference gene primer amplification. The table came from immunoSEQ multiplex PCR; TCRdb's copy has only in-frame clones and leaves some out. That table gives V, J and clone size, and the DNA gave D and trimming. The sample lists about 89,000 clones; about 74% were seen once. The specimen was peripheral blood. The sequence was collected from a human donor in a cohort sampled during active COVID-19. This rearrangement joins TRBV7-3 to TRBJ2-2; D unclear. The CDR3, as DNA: TGTGCCAGCAGATTACTTACACACGACACCGGGGAGCTGTTTTTT. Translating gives CASRLLTHDTGELFF.